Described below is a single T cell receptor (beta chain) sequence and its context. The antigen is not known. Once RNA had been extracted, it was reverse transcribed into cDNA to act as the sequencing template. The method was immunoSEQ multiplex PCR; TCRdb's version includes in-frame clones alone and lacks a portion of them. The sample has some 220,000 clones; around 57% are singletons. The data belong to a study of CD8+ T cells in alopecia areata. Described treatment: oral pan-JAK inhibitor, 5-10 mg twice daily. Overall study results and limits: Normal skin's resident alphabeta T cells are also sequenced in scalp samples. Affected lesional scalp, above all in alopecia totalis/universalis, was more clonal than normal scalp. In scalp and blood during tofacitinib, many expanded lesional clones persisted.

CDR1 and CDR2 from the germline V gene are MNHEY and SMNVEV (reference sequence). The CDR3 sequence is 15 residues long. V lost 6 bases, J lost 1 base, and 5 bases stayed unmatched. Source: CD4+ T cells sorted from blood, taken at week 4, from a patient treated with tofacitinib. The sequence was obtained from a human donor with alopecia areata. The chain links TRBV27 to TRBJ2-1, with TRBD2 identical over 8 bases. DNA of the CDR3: TGTGCCAGCAGGATCACTAGCGGTTCCTACAATGAGCAGTTCTTC. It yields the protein CASRITSGSYNEQFF.